This T cell receptor (beta chain) was captured by sequencing in a study of blood T cell repertoires in COVID-19. Study-level background: Researchers got acute and convalescent COVID-19 samples from the United States, Italy and Spain. T cells, B-cell-depleted T cells, or PBMCs provided the cDNA or gDNA that served as material.

The authors' processing: Reference gene primer amplification gave estimated nucleated cell counts. Generated by immunoSEQ multiplex PCR, the TCRdb table keeps only in-frame clones and is missing some. Clone size and V and J calls were adopted from that table, with D and trimming inferred from the DNA. The data contain about 140,000 clones, approximately 87% of them singletons. Trimming left V 0 bases short and J 7 bases short, with 21 bases between. CDR3 length: 16 residues. The germline CDR1 and CDR2 sequences are GTSNPN and SVGIG (reference sequence). Sequenced input: peripheral blood. The rearrangement links TRBV30 to TRBJ2-5, with D perhaps TRBD1 (6 bases). This TCR was recovered from a woman in her 40s with acute or convalescent COVID-19. CDR3 bases: TGTGCCTGGAGTGTACAGGGTCGGCGTCTTGCCGGGACCCAGTACTTC. It encodes CAWSVQGRRLAGTQYF.